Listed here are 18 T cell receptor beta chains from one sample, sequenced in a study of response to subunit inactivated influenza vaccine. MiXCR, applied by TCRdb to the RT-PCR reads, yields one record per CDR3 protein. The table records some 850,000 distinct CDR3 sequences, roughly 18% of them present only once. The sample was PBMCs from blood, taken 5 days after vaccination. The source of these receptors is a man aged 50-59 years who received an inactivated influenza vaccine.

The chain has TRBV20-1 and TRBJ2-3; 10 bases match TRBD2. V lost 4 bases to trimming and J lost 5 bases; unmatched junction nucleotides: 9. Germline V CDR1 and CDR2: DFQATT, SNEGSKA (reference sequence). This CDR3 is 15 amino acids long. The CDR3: CSATSPAGGIDTQYF. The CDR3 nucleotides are TGCAGTGCTACCTCCCCAGCGGGAGGGATAGATACGCAGTATTTT.

The CDR3 bases are TGTGCCAGCATCTCCACTAGGGATGAGCAGTTCTTC. It yields the protein CASISTRDEQFF. This chain joins TRBV7-9 and TRBJ2-1, with D perhaps matching TRBD2 (5 bases). The length of the CDR3 is 12 residues. V lost 7 bases and J 8 bases, leaving 12 bases between the germline ends. Per the germline V gene, CDR1 is SEHNR and CDR2 is FQNEAQ (reference sequence).

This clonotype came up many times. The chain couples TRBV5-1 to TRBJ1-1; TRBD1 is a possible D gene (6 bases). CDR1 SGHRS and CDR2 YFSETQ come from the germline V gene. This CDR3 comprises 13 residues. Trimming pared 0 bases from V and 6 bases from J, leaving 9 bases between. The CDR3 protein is CASSLDRAAEAFF. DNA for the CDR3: TGCGCCAGCAGCTTGGACAGGGCTGCTGAAGCTTTCTTT.

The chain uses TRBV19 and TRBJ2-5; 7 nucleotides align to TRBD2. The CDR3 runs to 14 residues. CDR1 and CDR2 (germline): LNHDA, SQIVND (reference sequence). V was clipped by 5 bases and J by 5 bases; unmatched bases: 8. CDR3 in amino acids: CASSRGRGTETQYF. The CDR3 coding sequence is TGTGCCAGTAGTCGTGGGAGGGGTACGGAGACCCAGTACTTC.

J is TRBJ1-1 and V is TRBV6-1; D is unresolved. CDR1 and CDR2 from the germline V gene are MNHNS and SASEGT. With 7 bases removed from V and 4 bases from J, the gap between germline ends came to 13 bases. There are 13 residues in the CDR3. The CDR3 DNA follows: TGTGCCAGCATCCTATCGGGGAGCACTGAAGCTTTCTTT. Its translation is CASILSGSTEAFF.

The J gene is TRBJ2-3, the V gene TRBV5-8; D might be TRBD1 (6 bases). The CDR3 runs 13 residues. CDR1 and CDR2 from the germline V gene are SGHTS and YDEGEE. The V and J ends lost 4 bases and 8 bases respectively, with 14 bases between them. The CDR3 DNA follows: TGTGCCAGCAGCAGCTACAGGGAACCTACGCAGTATTTT. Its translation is CASSSYREPTQYF.

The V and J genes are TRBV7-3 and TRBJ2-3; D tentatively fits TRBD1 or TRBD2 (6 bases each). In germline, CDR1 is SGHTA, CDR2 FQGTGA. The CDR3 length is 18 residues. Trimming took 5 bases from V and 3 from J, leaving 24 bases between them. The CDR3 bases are TGTGCCAGCAGCCTAGGGAGAGTGGAGGGGGAGTGGACAGATACGCAGTATTTT. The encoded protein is CASSLGRVEGEWTDTQYF.

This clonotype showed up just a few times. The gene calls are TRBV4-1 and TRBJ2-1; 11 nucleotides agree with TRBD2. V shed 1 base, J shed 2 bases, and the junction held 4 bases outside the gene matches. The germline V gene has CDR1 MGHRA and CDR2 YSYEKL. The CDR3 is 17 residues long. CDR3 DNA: TGCGCCAGCAGCCAAGGAGGGGGACTAGCGGCCTACAATGAGCAGTTCTTC. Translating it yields CASSQGGGLAAYNEQFF.

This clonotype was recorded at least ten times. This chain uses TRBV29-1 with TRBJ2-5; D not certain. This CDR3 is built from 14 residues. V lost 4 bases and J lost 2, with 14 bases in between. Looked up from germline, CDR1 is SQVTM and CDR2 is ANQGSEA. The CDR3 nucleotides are TGCAGCGTTGGGGCCCTCGGAGTGCAAGAGACCCAGTACTTC. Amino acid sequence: CSVGALGVQETQYF.

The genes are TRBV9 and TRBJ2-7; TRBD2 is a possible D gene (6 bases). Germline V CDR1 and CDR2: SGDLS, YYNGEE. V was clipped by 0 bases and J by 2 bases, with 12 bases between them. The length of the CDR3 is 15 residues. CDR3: CASSVGPGRAYEQYF. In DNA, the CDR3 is TGTGCCAGCAGCGTAGGTCCCGGGAGAGCCTACGAGCAGTACTTC.

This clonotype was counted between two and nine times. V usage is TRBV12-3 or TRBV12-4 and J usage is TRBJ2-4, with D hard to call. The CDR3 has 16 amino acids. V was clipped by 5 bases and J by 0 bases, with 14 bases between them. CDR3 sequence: CASSTHVGAAKNIQYF. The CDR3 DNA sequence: TGTGCCAGCAGTACGCACGTGGGTGCAGCCAAAAACATTCAGTACTTC.

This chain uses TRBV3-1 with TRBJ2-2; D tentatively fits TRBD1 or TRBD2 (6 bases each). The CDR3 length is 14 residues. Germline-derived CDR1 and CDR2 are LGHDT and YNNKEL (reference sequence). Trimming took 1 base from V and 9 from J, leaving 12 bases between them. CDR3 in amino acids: CASSQAGALRELFF. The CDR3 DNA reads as TGTGCCAGCAGCCAAGCGGGGGCACTAAGGGAGCTGTTTTTT.

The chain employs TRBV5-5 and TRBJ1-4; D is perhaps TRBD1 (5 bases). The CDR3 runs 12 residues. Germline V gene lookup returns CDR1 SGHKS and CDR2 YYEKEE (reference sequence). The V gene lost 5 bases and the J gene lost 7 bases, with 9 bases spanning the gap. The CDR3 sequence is CASRQAGEKLFF. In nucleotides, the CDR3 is TGTGCCAGCAGACAGGCGGGTGAAAAACTGTTTTTT.

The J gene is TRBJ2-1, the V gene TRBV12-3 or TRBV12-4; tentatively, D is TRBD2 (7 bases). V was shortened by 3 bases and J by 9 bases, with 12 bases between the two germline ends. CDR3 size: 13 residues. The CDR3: CASSFRGALEQFF. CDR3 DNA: TGTGCCAGCAGTTTCCGGGGGGCGCTTGAGCAGTTCTTC.

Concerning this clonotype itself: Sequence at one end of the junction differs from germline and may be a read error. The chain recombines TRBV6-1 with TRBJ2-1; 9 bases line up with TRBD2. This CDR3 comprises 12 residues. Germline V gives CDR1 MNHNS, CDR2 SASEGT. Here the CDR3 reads CASIDGYSGGIF. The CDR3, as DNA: TGTGCCAGCATTGATGGTTATAGCGGGGGTATCTTC.

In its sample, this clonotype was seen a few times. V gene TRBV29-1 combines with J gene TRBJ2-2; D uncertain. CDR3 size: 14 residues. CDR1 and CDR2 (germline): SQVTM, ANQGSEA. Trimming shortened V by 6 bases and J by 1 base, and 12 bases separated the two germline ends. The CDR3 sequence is CSVRVWGNTGELFF. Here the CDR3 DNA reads TGCAGCGTCCGCGTGTGGGGGAACACCGGGGAGCTGTTTTTT.

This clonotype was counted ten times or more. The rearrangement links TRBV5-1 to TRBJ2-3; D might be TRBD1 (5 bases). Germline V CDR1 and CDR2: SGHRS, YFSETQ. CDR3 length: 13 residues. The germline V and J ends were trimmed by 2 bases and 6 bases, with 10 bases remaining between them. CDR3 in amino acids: CASSLRQGDTQYF. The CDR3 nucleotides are TGCGCCAGCAGCTTACGGCAGGGTGATACGCAGTATTTT.

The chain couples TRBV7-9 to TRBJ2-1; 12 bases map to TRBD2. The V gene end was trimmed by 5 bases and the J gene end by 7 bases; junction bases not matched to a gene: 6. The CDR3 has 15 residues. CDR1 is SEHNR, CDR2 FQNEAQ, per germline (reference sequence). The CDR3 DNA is TGTGCCAGCAGCGCACTAGCGGGAGGCGGAAATGAGCAGTTCTTC. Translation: CASSALAGGGNEQFF. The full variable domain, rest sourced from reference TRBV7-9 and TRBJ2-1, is DTGVSQNPRHKITKRGQNVTFRCDPISEHNRLYWYRQTLGQGPEFLTYFQNEAQLEKSRLLSDRFSAERPKGSFSTLEIQRTEQGDSAMYLCASSALAGGGNEQFFGPGTRLTVL.